The 9 T cell receptor beta chains below come from one sample, sequenced in a study of blood T cells in healthy people across ages. Alongside a J-beta primer mix, a sample-barcoded 5' primer served in a second PCR lasting about 7 to 11 cycles. TCRdb reprocessed the 5' RACE reads via MiXCR and lists one record per CDR3 protein. The table lists hundreds of thousands of distinct CDR3 sequences, approximately 29% of them singletons, with about 16% in the top ten. The specimen was blood. The receptor source for this set is a woman of 80 years or more in good health.

In this sample, this clonotype turned up many times. The chain is built from TRBV7-2 and TRBJ2-1, with 9 bases fitting TRBD1. CDR1 is SGHTA, CDR2 FQGNSA, per germline. The V segment lost 0 bases and the J segment 4 bases; nucleotides outside the gene matches: 7. The CDR3 consists of 17 residues. The CDR3 region has the DNA TGTGCCAGCAGCTTAGCGCTCGGGGGACAGGGTTACAATGAGCAGTTCTTC. Protein product: CASSLALGGQGYNEQFF.

This clonotype was found many times. The V and J genes are TRBV9 and TRBJ1-2, with 8 bases aligning to TRBD1. The germline gives CDR1 SGDLS, CDR2 YYNGEE. V shed 2 bases and J 4 bases; nucleotides not matched to a gene: 4. CDR3 size: 14 residues. The CDR3 bases are TGTGCCAGCAGCGTCGGACAGGGAATCTATGGCTACACCTTC. It encodes CASSVGQGIYGYTF. Supplemented by reference TRBV9 and TRBJ1-2, the full variable domain reads DSGVTQTPKHLITATGQRVTLRCSPRSGDLSVYWYQQSLDQGLQFLIQYYNGEERAKGNILERFSAQQFPDLHSELNLSSLELGDSALYFCASSVGQGIYGYTFGSGTRLTVV.

The V gene is TRBV4-1, the J gene TRBJ1-6; D remains unclear. This CDR3 region has 15 residues. Trimming took off 4 bases at V and 4 bases at J, with 11 bases between the two ends. Germline CDR1 reads MGHRA; CDR2 reads YSYEKL. CDR3 in DNA: TGCGCCAGCAGCCCCGACATTCTTTATAATTCACCCCTCCACTTT. Protein: CASSPDILYNSPLHF.

This clonotype was seen once. The chain recombines TRBV29-1 with TRBJ2-5, with TRBD2 matching 9 bases. Losses at the gene ends were 4 bases for V and 2 bases for J; bases not matched to a gene: 8. Per the germline V gene, CDR1 is SQVTM and CDR2 is ANQGSEA. CDR3 size: 15 residues. The CDR3 protein is CSVGGRTSAQETQYF. Here the CDR3 DNA reads TGCAGCGTTGGAGGCAGGACTAGCGCGCAAGAGACCCAGTACTTC.

Many counts were recorded for this clonotype. The V call is TRBV30, the J call TRBJ1-5; 9 nucleotides align to TRBD1. CDR1 GTSNPN and CDR2 SVGIG come from the germline V gene (reference sequence). The CDR3 length is 16 residues. J lost 5 bases, V lost 1 base, and 9 bases had no gene match. CDR3: CAWSANPGTGYQPQHF. CDR3 in DNA: TGTGCCTGGAGTGCTAATCCCGGGACAGGGTATCAGCCCCAGCATTTT.

Ten or more counts support this clonotype. The chain is built from TRBV24-1 and TRBJ1-2; D is perhaps TRBD1 (6 bases). Trimming took off 4 bases at V and 7 bases at J, with 15 bases between the two ends. The V gene's germline CDR1 is KGHDR and CDR2 SFDVKD. This CDR3 has 14 residues. CDR3 sequence reads: CATSDLDRQFGYTF. The CDR3 DNA reads as TGTGCCACCAGTGACCTGGACAGACAATTTGGCTACACCTTC.

This clonotype was seen many times. V gene TRBV18 combines with J gene TRBJ1-2; TRBD1 matches 7 bases. With V trimmed by 5 bases and J by 6 bases, 6 bases remained unmatched. The CDR3 spans 13 residues. Germline V gene data show CDR1 as KGHSH and CDR2 as LQKENI. The CDR3 protein is CASSLQGQDGYTF. CDR3 DNA: TGTGCCAGCTCATTACAAGGACAGGATGGCTACACCTTC.

The sample holds many counts of this clonotype. The rearrangement joins TRBV7-2 to TRBJ2-7; a weak D match, TRBD2 (6 bases). The CDR3 length is 17 residues. Between the trimmed V and J ends, which lost 5 bases and 1 base, there was a span of 21 bases. Germline V gene data show CDR1 as SGHTA and CDR2 as FQGNSA. Written as DNA, the CDR3 is TGTGCCAGCAGCCCAAAGGAGGGGATTAAGGGATCCTACGAGCAGTACTTC. Translated: CASSPKEGIKGSYEQYF.

The chain uses TRBV27 and TRBJ1-1; the match to TRBD1 covers 7 bases. The ends lost 2 bases at V and 4 bases at J; junction bases unmatched: 7. The germline gives CDR1 MNHEY, CDR2 SMNVEV (reference sequence). This CDR3 has 15 amino acids. The CDR3 here is CASSLKARGVTEAFF. CDR3 nucleotides: TGTGCCAGCAGTTTAAAGGCCAGGGGGGTCACTGAAGCTTTCTTT.